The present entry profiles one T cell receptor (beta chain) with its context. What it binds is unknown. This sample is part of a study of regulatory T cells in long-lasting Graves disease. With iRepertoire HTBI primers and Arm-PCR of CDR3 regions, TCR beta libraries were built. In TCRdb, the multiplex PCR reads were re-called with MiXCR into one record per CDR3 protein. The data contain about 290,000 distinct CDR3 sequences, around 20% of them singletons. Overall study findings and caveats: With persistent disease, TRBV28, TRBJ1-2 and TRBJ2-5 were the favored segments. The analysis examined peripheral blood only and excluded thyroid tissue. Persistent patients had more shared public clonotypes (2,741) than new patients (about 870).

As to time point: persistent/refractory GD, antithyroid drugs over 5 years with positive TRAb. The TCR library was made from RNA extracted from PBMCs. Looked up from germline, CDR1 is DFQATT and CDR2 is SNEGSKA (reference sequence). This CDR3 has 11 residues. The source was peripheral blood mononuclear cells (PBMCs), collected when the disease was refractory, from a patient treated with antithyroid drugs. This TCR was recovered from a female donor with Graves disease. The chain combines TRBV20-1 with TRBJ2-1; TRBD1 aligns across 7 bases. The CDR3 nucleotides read TGCAGGGCGACAGGGCTCAATGAGCAGTTCTTC. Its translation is CRATGLNEQFF.